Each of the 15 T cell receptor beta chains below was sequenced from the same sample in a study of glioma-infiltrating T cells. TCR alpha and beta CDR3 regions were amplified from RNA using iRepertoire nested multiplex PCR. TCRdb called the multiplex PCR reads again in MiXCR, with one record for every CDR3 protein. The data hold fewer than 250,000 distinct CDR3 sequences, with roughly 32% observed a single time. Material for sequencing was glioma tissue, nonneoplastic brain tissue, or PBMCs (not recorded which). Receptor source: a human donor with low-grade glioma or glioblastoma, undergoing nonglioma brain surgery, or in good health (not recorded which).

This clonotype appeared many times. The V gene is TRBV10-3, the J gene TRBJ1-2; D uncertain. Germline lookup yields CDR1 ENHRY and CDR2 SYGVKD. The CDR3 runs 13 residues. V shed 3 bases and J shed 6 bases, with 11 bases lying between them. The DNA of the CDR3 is TGTGCCATCAGTGACTCGTCAGGTGATGGCTACACCTTC. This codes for CAISDSSGDGYTF.

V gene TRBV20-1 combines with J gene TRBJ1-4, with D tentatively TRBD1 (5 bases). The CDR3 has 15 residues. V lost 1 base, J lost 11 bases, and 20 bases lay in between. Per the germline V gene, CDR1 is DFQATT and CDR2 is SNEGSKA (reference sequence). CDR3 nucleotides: TGCAGTGCTAGAGGACAAAGGAGTCTCAAGGGGAAACTGTTTTTT. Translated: CSARGQRSLKGKLFF.

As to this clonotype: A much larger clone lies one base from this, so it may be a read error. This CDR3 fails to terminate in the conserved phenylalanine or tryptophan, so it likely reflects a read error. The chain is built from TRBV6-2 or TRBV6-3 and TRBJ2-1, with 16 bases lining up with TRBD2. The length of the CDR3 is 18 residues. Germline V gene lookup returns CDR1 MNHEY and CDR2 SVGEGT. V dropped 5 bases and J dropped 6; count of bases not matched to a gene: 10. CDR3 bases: TGTGCCAGCAGTAGAGAGGGACTAGCGGGAGGGCCTGGCAATGAGCAGTTCCTC. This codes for CASSREGLAGGPGNEQFL.

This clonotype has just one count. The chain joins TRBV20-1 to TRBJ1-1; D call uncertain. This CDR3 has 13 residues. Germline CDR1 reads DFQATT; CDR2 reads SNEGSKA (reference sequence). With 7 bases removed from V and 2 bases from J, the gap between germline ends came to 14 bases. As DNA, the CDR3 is TGCAGTGTCACAGACGTTAGAAACACTGAAGCTTTCTTT. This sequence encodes CSVTDVRNTEAFF.

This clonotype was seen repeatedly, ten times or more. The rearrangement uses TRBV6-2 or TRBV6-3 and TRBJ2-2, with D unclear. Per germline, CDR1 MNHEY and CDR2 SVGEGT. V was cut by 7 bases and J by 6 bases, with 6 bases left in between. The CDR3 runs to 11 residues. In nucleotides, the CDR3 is TGTGCCAGCAACGTCGCCGGGGAGCTGTTTTTT. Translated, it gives CASNVAGELFF.

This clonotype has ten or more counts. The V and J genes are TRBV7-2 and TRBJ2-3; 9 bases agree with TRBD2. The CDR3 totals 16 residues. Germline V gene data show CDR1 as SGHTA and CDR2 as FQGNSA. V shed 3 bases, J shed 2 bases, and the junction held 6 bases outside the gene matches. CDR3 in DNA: TGTGCCAGCAGCTTGGGAGCGGGAGGCCTCACAGATACGCAGTATTTT. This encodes CASSLGAGGLTDTQYF.

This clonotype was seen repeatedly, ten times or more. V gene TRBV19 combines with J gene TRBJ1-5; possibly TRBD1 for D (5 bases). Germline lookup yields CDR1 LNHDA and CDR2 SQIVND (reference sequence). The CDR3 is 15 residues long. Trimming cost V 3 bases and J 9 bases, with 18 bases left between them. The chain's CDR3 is CASSIRGDTTLPQHF. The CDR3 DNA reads TGTGCCAGTAGTATTCGGGGCGACACCACGCTGCCCCAGCATTTT.

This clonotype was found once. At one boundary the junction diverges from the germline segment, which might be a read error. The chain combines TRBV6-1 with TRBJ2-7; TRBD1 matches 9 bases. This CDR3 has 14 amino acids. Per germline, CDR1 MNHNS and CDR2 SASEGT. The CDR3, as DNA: TGTGCCGCCAGTAGGGACAGGGTTTCCTACGAGCGGTACTTC. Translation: CAASRDRVSYERYF.

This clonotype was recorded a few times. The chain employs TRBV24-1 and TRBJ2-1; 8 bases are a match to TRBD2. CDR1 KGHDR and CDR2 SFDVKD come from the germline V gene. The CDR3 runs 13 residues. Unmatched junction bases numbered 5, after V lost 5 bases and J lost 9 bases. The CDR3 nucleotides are TGTGCCACCAGTGTGTGGACTAGCTCTGAGCAGTTCTTC. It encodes CATSVWTSSEQFF.

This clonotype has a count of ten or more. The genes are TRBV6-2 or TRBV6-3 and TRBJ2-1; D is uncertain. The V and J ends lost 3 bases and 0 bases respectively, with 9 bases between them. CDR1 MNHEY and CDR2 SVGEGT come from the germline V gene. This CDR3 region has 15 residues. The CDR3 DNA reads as TGTGCCAGCAGTTATTCCGGCTTCTCCTACAATGAGCAGTTCTTC. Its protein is CASSYSGFSYNEQFF.

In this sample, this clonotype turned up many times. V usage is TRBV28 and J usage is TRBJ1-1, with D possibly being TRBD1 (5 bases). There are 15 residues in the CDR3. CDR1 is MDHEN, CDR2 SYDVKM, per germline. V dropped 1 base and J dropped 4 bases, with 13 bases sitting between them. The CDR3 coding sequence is TGTGCCAGCAGTTTATACGGCAGGGCCTTCACTGAAGCTTTCTTT. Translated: CASSLYGRAFTEAFF.

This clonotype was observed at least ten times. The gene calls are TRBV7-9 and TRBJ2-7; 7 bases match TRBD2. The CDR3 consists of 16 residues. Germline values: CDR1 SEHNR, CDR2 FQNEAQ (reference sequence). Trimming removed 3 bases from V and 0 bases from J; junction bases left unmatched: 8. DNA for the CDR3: TGTGCCAGCAGCTTCCCCTCCGGGAGGCCCTCCTACGAGCAGTACTTC. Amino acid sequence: CASSFPSGRPSYEQYF.

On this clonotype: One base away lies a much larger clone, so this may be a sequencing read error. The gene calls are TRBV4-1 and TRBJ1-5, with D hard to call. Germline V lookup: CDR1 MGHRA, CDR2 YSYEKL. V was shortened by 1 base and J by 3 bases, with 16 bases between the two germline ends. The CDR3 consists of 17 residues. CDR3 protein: CASSQGWPGMNNQPQHF. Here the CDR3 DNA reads TGCGCCAGCAGCCAAGGGTGGCCAGGCATGAACAATCAGCCCCAGCATTTT.

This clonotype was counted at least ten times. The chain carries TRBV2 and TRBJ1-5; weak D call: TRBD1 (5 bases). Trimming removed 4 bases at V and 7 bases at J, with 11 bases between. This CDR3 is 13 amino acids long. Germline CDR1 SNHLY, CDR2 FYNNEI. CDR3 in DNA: TGTGCCAGCAGTGGAGGGGAGAGGCAGCCCCAGCATTTT. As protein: CASSGGERQPQHF. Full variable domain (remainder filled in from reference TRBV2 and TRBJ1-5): EPEVTQTPSHQVTQMGQEVILRCVPISNHLYFYWYRQILGQKVEFLVSFYNNEISEKSEIFDDQFSVERPDGSNFTLKIRSTKLEDSAMYFCASSGGERQPQHFGDGTRLSIL.

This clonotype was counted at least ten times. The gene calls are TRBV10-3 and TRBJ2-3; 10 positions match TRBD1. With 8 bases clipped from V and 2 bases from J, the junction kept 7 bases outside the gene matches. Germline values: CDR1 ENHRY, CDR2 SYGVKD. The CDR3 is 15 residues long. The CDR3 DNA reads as TGTGCCATCGCCCCAGGGACAGGGGTCACAGATACGCAGTATTTT. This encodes CAIAPGTGVTDTQYF.